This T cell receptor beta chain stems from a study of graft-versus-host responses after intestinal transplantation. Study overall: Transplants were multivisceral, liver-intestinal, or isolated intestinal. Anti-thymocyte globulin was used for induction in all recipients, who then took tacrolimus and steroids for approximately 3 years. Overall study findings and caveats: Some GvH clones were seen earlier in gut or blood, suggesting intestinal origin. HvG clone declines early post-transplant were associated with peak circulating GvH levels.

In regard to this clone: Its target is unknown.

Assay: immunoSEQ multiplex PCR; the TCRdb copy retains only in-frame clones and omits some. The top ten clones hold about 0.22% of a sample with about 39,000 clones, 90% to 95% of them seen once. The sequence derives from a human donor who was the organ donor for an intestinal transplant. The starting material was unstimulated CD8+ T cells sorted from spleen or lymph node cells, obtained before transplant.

CDR3 protein: CASTQLAGGPNIQYF. CDR3 nucleotides: TGTGCCAGCACCCAACTAGCGGGGGGGCCTAACATTCAGTACTTC. The chain recombines TRBV21-1 with TRBJ2-4; whether TRBD2, the table's D call, matches the DNA was not checked. TRBV21-1 constitutes a pseudogene. CDR3 size: 15 residues.